The present T cell receptor beta chain was sequenced within a study of shared clonotypes between healthy human individuals. This clone was picked up one time. Around 30,000 T cell genomes (about 0.3 ug DNA) went into each PBMC replicate. It was on ten immunoSEQ deep assay plates that unsorted PBMC DNA was sequenced. Study processing details: ImmunoSEQ only sent back junction sequences with no quality scores, so filtering was done differently. Method: immunoSEQ multiplex PCR; TCRdb's copy keeps in-frame clones and lacks some. V and J calls and clone size are those listed in that table; D and trimming were worked out from the DNA. The sample shows about 560,000 clones, roughly 72% of them seen only once. Germline V lookup: CDR1 MDHEN, CDR2 SYDVKM. The trim removed 7 bases at V and 7 bases at J, leaving 13 bases unmatched. The CDR3 length is 16 residues. Donors were healthy HIV-negative adults without recent acute infections or vaccinations.

Sequencing was performed on PBMCs. The gene calls are TRBV28 and TRBJ2-1; 10 bases are shared with TRBD2. The origin of this receptor is a woman between 40 and 50 years old in good health. Some clones in this sample may be carry-over from other donors' samples. CDR3 sequence: CASIKPFTSGENEQFF. The CDR3 DNA reads as TGTGCCAGCATCAAACCCTTTACTAGCGGGGAAAATGAGCAGTTCTTC.